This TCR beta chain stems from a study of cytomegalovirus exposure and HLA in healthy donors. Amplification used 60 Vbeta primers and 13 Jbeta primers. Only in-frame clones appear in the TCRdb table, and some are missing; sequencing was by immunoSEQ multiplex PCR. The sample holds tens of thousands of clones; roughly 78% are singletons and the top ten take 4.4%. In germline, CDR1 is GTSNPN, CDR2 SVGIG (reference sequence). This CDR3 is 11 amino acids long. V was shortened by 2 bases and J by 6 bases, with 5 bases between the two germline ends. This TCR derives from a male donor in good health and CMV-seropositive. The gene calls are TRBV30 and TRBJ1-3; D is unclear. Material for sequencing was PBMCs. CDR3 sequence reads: CAWSSKNTIYF. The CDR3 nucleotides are TGTGCCTGGAGTTCCAAAAACACCATATATTTT.